The present T cell receptor beta chain was sequenced within a study of T cells in Graves' hyperthyroidism and ophthalmopathy. Authors of the study amplified TCR beta CDR3 regions from RNA transcripts. HTBI primers were used for first-round RT-PCR of the TCR CDR3. Via MiXCR, TCRdb re-called the multiplex PCR reads, giving one row per CDR3 protein. The sample includes 380,000 or so distinct CDR3 sequences, 19% of them seen just once. No progression to ophthalmopathy during 18 months of follow-up defined stable disease. Exclusion followed for patients with uncontrolled infection, other autoimmune disease, pregnancy or lactation. CDR1 DFQATT and CDR2 SNEGSKA come from the germline V gene (reference sequence). V lost 0 bases, J lost 3 bases, and 8 bases stayed unmatched. The CDR3 loop spans 16 amino acids.

The TCR comes from a woman between 18 and 29 years old with Graves' hyperthyroidism. The sequencing input was blood. The V call is TRBV20-1, the J call TRBJ2-7, with 10 nucleotides matching TRBD2. CDR3 protein: CSARDGGAGGLYEQYF. CDR3 nucleotides: TGCAGTGCTAGAGATGGGGGAGCGGGGGGGCTCTACGAGCAGTACTTC.